This T cell receptor beta chain was documented in a study of monozygotic twins with inflammatory bowel disease. The CDR3 length is 15 residues. A total RNA quantity of approximately 3,600 ng went into each TCR library. Template switching appended UMIs that held a 6-nucleotide sample barcode. TCRdb re-called the 5' RACE reads; one entry per CDR3 protein, DNA not given. There are hundreds of thousands of distinct CDR3 sequences in the sample, with roughly 5.2% held by the top ten. The chain carries TRBV12-3 or TRBV12-4 and TRBJ1-4. This TCR was sampled from a human donor with ulcerative colitis or Crohn's disease, or a healthy co-twin of an affected twin (not recorded which). The specimen was blood. CDR3 sequence reads: CASSRRVDTNEKLFF.